The 15 T cell receptor beta chains reported below all come from one sample, sequenced in a study of shared clonotypes between healthy human individuals. Assay: immunoSEQ multiplex PCR; the TCRdb copy retains only in-frame clones and omits some. Seen here are approximately 2.5 million clones, approximately 90% observed once, and the top ten hold under 0.15%. The sequenced sample consisted of naive CD4+ T cells sorted from blood. Subset indicated: CD45RA+ positively selected. The receptors stem from a man aged 18-30 years in good health.

The V call is TRBV30, the J call TRBJ2-3; 8 bases map to TRBD2. The length of the CDR3 is 15 residues. Germline V CDR1 and CDR2: GTSNPN, SVGIG (reference sequence). The V segment lost 4 bases and the J segment 4 bases; nucleotides outside the gene matches: 10. The CDR3 nucleotides read TGTGCCTGGAACCTCGGGGGGGGCCTGGCAGATACGCAGTATTTT. Translation: CAWNLGGGLADTQYF.

The chain joins TRBV5-1 to TRBJ1-2; tentatively, D is TRBD1 (6 bases). The germline gives CDR1 SGHRS, CDR2 YFSETQ. The V gene lost 1 base and the J gene lost 1 base, with 8 bases spanning the gap. CDR3 size: 14 residues. CDR3: CASSLTGNNYGYTF. The CDR3 DNA reads TGCGCCAGCAGCTTGACAGGGAATAACTATGGCTACACCTTC.

This clone was found a few times. V and J are TRBV6-5 and TRBJ1-3; D is uncertain. V lost 6 bases and J 0 bases, leaving 12 bases between the germline ends. The CDR3 sequence is 15 residues long. The germline V gene has CDR1 MNHEY and CDR2 SVGAGI. CDR3 protein: CASRPDGFSGNTIYF. The CDR3 nucleotides read TGTGCCAGCAGGCCGGACGGATTCTCTGGAAACACCATATATTTT.

The chain recombines TRBV6-5 with TRBJ2-1; 10 nucleotides agree with TRBD2. V lost 2 bases and J lost 4; bases outside the gene matches: 5. Germline assignment: CDR1 MNHEY and CDR2 SVGAGI. The CDR3 is made up of 16 amino acids. The DNA for the CDR3 is TGTGCCAGCAGTTACGACCTACTAGCGGGGTACAATGAGCAGTTCTTC. Translating gives CASSYDLLAGYNEQFF.

V usage is TRBV4-2 and J usage is TRBJ2-2; 8 bases are a match to TRBD1. Losses at the gene ends were 1 base for V and 2 bases for J; bases not matched to a gene: 3. CDR1 and CDR2 (germline): LGHNA, YNFKEQ. This CDR3 is 16 amino acids long. The CDR3 here is CASSQGTGINTGELFF. The CDR3 region has the DNA TGTGCCAGCAGCCAAGGGACAGGGATCAACACCGGGGAGCTGTTTTTT.

Of note for this clone: This specimen includes other DNA sequences encoding the same CDR3. This chain uses TRBV5-4 with TRBJ2-5, with TRBD2 as a possible D gene (6 bases). Trimming pared 4 bases from V and 1 base from J, leaving 8 bases between. This CDR3 contains 13 residues. Germline CDR1 and CDR2: SGHNT and YYREEE (reference sequence). In DNA form, the CDR3 reads TGTGCCAGCAGCCTAGCGACCCAAGAGACCCAGTACTTC. This translates into CASSLATQETQYF.

The CDR3 region has the DNA TGTGCCAGCAGCCCGGGGGACTTTGAGACCCAGTACTTC. It yields the protein CASSPGDFETQYF. This chain connects TRBV7-6 to TRBJ2-5, with a weak D call TRBD2 (6 bases). Germline CDR1 and CDR2: SGHVS and FNYEAQ. The CDR3 has 13 amino acids. V lost 5 bases and J 5 bases, leaving 12 bases between the germline ends.

V gene TRBV7-8 combines with J gene TRBJ2-1; TRBD2 is a possible D gene (6 bases). The germline V gene has CDR1 SGHVS and CDR2 FQNEAQ. The CDR3 totals 12 residues. Trimming shortened V by 1 base and J by 8 bases, and 6 bases separated the two germline ends. CDR3 nucleotides: TGTGCCAGCAGCTTAGGGGGGGATGAGCAGTTCTTC. This gives the protein CASSLGGDEQFF.

To note about this clone: In the same sample, other DNA sequences code for this CDR3. The V gene is TRBV6-6, the J gene TRBJ2-7; D remains unclear. V dropped 8 bases and J dropped 3 bases, with 8 bases sitting between them. CDR3 size: 11 residues. Germline CDR1 reads MNHNY; CDR2 reads SVGAGI (reference sequence). In nucleotides, the CDR3 is TGTGCCAGCCGGCGAGACTACGAGCAGTACTTC. Protein sequence: CASRRDYEQYF.

This chain uses TRBV5-4 with TRBJ2-3; D gene ambiguous. Germline V lookup: CDR1 SGHNT, CDR2 YYREEE (reference sequence). This CDR3 comprises 14 residues. Deletions cut 1 base from V and 4 bases from J, with 10 bases between. The CDR3 region has the DNA TGTGCCAGCAGCTTGCGCGGAACTGCAGATACGCAGTATTTT. Translating it yields CASSLRGTADTQYF.

Turning to this clone: At one of its ends the junction is not consistent with the germline gene, which may arise from a read error. The CDR3 sequence: CAISGGGNAGELFF. CDR3 in DNA: TGTGCCATCAGTGGCGGGGGGAACGCCGGGGAGCTGTTTTTT. This chain joins TRBV10-3 and TRBJ2-2; 8 nucleotides agree with TRBD2. This CDR3 has 14 residues. From germline, CDR1 is ENHRY and CDR2 SYGVKD.

The chain carries TRBV2 and TRBJ1-4, with D uncertain. Germline CDR1 is SNHLY and CDR2 is FYNNEI. The CDR3 runs 12 residues. The V end was cut by 10 bases, the J end by 7 bases, with 13 bases between. CDR3 DNA sequence: TGTGCCACCCGGAGACGGGGTGAAAAACTGTTTTTT. Translated: CATRRRGEKLFF.

This clone was observed a few times. This chain links TRBV30 with TRBJ1-1, with TRBD1 matching 8 bases. This CDR3 region has 15 residues. The germline CDR1 and CDR2 sequences are GTSNPN and SVGIG (reference sequence). Losses at the gene ends were 2 bases for V and 5 bases for J; bases not matched to a gene: 10. The CDR3 region is CAWSLPRTGITEAFF. CDR3 coding DNA: TGTGCCTGGAGTCTACCCCGGACAGGGATTACTGAAGCTTTCTTT.

The chain has TRBV14 and TRBJ2-6; D is uncertain. The V gene lost 2 bases and the J gene lost 0 bases, with 8 bases spanning the gap. CDR3 length: 16 residues. The V gene's germline CDR1 is SGHDN and CDR2 FVKESK. In nucleotides, the CDR3 is TGTGCCAGCAGCCAAACCTCAGACTCTGGGGCCAACGTCCTGACTTTC. This codes for CASSQTSDSGANVLTF. Looking up the rest from reference TRBV14 and TRBJ2-6 gives the full variable domain: EAGVTQFPSHSVIEKGQTVTLRCDPISGHDNLYWYRRVMGKEIKFLLHFVKESKQDESGMPNNRFLAERTGGTYSTLKVQPAELEDSGVYFCASSQTSDSGANVLTFGAGSRLTVL.

The CDR3 spells CASGTTETPGNEQFF. The CDR3 nucleotides are TGTGCCAGCGGGACCACAGAGACTCCGGGAAATGAGCAGTTCTTC. The chain recombines TRBV6-1 with TRBJ2-1; D is tentatively TRBD1 or TRBD2 (5 bases each). The V and J ends lost 8 bases and 7 bases respectively, with 21 bases between them. The CDR3 extends over 15 amino acids. CDR1 and CDR2 from the germline V gene are MNHNS and SASEGT.